This entry describes one TCR beta chain. Within the sample, other DNA sequences also encode this same CDR3. The data were taken from a study of T cell responses to AZD1222 COVID-19 vaccine. Sequencing was performed with immunoSEQ multiplex PCR; in TCRdb, only in-frame clones are kept and a portion is missing. The sample lists 95,000 to 150,000 clones, around 89% seen once, with under 4% in the top ten. The CDR3 has 15 amino acids. Germline V gene sequence: CDR1 SGDLS, CDR2 YYNGEE. Losses at the gene ends were 1 base for V and 5 bases for J; bases not matched to a gene: 5. The chain joins TRBV9 to TRBJ2-5; 10 positions match TRBD2. Sequenced material: peripheral blood, taken on day 0 of AZD1222 vaccination. The TCR comes from an adult in good health. The CDR3 loop is CASSVSGGAGETQYF. The CDR3, as DNA: TGTGCCAGCAGCGTAAGCGGGGGGGCCGGGGAGACCCAGTACTTC.